What follows are 26 T cell receptor beta chains derived from one specimen sequenced in a study of identical twins. Each CDR3 protein gets one entry after TCRdb re-called the 5' RACE reads with MiXCR. The sample yields more than 1.5 million distinct CDR3 sequences, around a third seen once. The sequenced sample consisted of cord blood. These receptors originate from a newborn girl in good health.

This chain links TRBV20-1 with TRBJ2-7; tentative D call: TRBD1 (5 bases). Germline CDR1 and CDR2: DFQATT and SNEGSKA (reference sequence). The CDR3 spans 14 residues. V was cut by 1 base and J by 2 bases, with 12 bases left in between. CDR3 nucleotide sequence: TGCAGTGCTAGAGTGGTGGCAGGGCCCTACGAGCAGTACTTC. It specifies CSARVVAGPYEQYF.

The rearrangement joins TRBV20-1 to TRBJ2-7, with 9 bases fitting TRBD2. CDR1 and CDR2 (germline): DFQATT, SNEGSKA (reference sequence). V lost 2 bases to trimming and J lost 0 bases; unmatched junction nucleotides: 5. This CDR3 contains 15 residues. The CDR3, as DNA: TGCAGTGCTAGATGGAATAGCGGGGGCTCCTACGAGCAGTACTTC. Translation: CSARWNSGGSYEQYF.

This clonotype turned up a few times. The chain couples TRBV7-9 to TRBJ2-7; D is ambiguous. This CDR3 comprises 14 residues. CDR1 and CDR2 (germline): SEHNR, FQNEAQ (reference sequence). V was trimmed by 4 bases and J by 1 base, leaving 11 bases between them. CDR3 bases: TGTGCCAGCAGCTCGAACAGAATATCCTACGAGCAGTACTTC. Translation gives CASSSNRISYEQYF.

This clonotype was observed a few times. This chain uses TRBV10-3 with TRBJ1-1; D call uncertain. This CDR3 comprises 12 residues. Germline lookup yields CDR1 ENHRY and CDR2 SYGVKD. V dropped 0 bases and J dropped 8 bases, with 7 bases sitting between them. This CDR3 reads CAISESNGEAFF. CDR3 coding DNA: TGTGCCATCAGTGAGTCGAACGGGGAAGCTTTCTTT.

About this clonotype: Its ends do not fully match the called genes, so a read error is possible. This sequence joins TRBV5-4 and TRBJ2-3; D is unclear. CDR3 length: 13 residues. Per the germline V gene, CDR1 is SGHNT and CDR2 is YYREEE (reference sequence). The CDR3 DNA reads as TGTGCCAGCGGCTTGTACAGCACAGATACGCAGTATTTT. Its translation: CASGLYSTDTQYF.

This clonotype came up a few times. The J gene is TRBJ2-4, the V gene TRBV2; 8 nucleotides align to TRBD2. The CDR3 extends over 11 amino acids. Germline V gene data show CDR1 as SNHLY and CDR2 as FYNNEI. V was clipped by 4 bases and J by 13 bases; unmatched bases: 3. The CDR3 protein is CASSGSGEQYF. Here the CDR3 DNA reads TGTGCCAGCAGTGGTAGCGGGGAGCAGTACTTC.

This clonotype occurred a few times. The chain couples TRBV11-2 to TRBJ2-6, with D hard to call. This CDR3 contains 14 residues. CDR1 and CDR2 (germline): SGHAT, FQNNGV. V gave up 0 bases and J gave up 9 bases, with 9 bases separating them. CDR3 DNA: TGTGCCAGCAGCTTAGAACCCCCGGGCAACGTCCTGACTTTC. Translated: CASSLEPPGNVLTF.

CDR3 region: CASSRAFRGGPFEQYF. In DNA form, the CDR3 reads TGTGCCAGCAGCCGAGCGTTCCGCGGAGGCCCTTTCGAGCAGTACTTC. The V and J genes are TRBV4-2 and TRBJ2-7; TRBD2 might be the D (5 bases). Trimming left V 4 bases short and J 6 bases short, with 22 bases between. From germline, CDR1 is LGHNA and CDR2 YNFKEQ. CDR3 length: 16 residues.

This clonotype occurred a few times. The chain uses TRBV29-1 and TRBJ1-2, with D maybe TRBD1 (5 bases). V was trimmed by 7 bases and J by 7 bases, leaving 16 bases between them. In germline, CDR1 is SQVTM, CDR2 ANQGSEA. CDR3 length: 12 amino acids. This chain's CDR3 is CSGKPGLGGYTF. CDR3 nucleotide sequence: TGCAGCGGCAAACCGGGACTGGGTGGCTACACCTTC.

This clonotype was detected ten times or more. The V call is TRBV29-1, the J call TRBJ2-1; tentatively, D is TRBD1 (6 bases). CDR1 and CDR2 (germline): SQVTM, ANQGSEA. Trimming removed 2 bases at V and 7 bases at J, with 12 bases between. The CDR3 is made up of 13 amino acids. As DNA, the CDR3 is TGCAGCGTTGAACATTTAGGGGGAAATGAGCAGTTCTTC. Amino acids: CSVEHLGGNEQFF.

The chain uses TRBV4-3 and TRBJ2-3, with 8 positions matching TRBD1. The CDR3 is 18 residues long. The J segment lost 0 bases and the V segment lost 1 base, leaving 9 bases of the junction unmatched. CDR1 and CDR2 (germline): LGHNA, YSLEER. CDR3: CASSQGAGGLSSTDTQYF. CDR3 DNA: TGCGCCAGCAGCCAAGGGGCAGGGGGCCTTTCTAGCACAGATACGCAGTATTTT.

The gene calls are TRBV4-2 and TRBJ1-4, with D tentatively TRBD1 (5 bases). Deletions cut 0 bases from V and 8 bases from J, with 13 bases between. This CDR3 has 15 residues. CDR1 LGHNA and CDR2 YNFKEQ come from the germline V gene. CDR3 region: CASSQEGPLREKLFF. As DNA, the CDR3 is TGTGCCAGCAGCCAAGAGGGGCCCCTCCGGGAAAAACTGTTTTTT.

Only a few counts were recorded for this clonotype. This rearrangement joins TRBV25-1 to TRBJ2-2; D is perhaps TRBD1 (6 bases). The CDR3 runs 18 residues. V lost 0 bases and J lost 4, with 18 bases in between. Germline-derived CDR1 and CDR2 are MGHDK and SYGVNS. The CDR3 spells CASSEYLPRGSSTGELFF. The CDR3 nucleotides read TGTGCCAGCAGTGAATATCTCCCCAGGGGATCGAGCACCGGGGAGCTGTTTTTT. The entire variable domain, with the rest obtained from reference TRBV25-1 and TRBJ2-2, is as follows: EADIYQTPRYLVIGTGKKITLECSQTMGHDKMYWYQQDPGMELHLIHYSYGVNSTEKGDLSSESTVSRIRTEHFPLTLESARPSHTSQYLCASSEYLPRGSSTGELFFGEGSRLTVL.

Only one count was recorded for this clonotype. The chain links TRBV12-3 or TRBV12-4 to TRBJ2-5, with 15 bases that match TRBD2. The assigned J gene may be wrong: the sequence end matches TRBJ2-4 better. The CDR3 loop spans 17 amino acids. For the CDR3, the DNA is TGTGCCAACAGACCGGGACTAGCGGGAGGTATAGGGGACATTCAGTACTTC. This encodes CANRPGLAGGIGDIQYF.

This chain links TRBV5-4 with TRBJ2-1, with 14 positions matching TRBD2. V lost 6 bases and J lost 6; bases outside the gene matches: 8. The CDR3 sequence is 16 residues long. CDR1 and CDR2 from the germline V gene are SGHNT and YYREEE (reference sequence). The CDR3 coding sequence is TGTGCCAGCATCCCGACTAGCGGGGGGGGAACCAATGAGCAGTTCTTC. Residues: CASIPTSGGGTNEQFF.

The chain uses TRBV2 and TRBJ2-1, with a weak D call TRBD2 (6 bases). CDR3 size: 15 residues. Trimming took 3 bases from V and 5 from J, leaving 14 bases between them. Germline V gene sequence: CDR1 SNHLY, CDR2 FYNNEI. CDR3 DNA: TGTGCCAGCAGTGATGGCGCTAGCGCGCACAATGAGCAGTTCTTC. This gives the protein CASSDGASAHNEQFF.

This clonotype was seen a handful of times. The chain carries TRBV3-1 and TRBJ2-7, with 10 bases lining up with TRBD2. The germline V gene encodes CDR1 LGHDT and CDR2 YNNKEL (reference sequence). This CDR3 is built from 16 residues. V lost 3 bases and J lost 4; bases outside the gene matches: 9. The CDR3 nucleotides read TGTGCCAGCAGCCAGGGGCCAAGCGGGAGGGGATACGAGCAGTACTTC. Protein: CASSQGPSGRGYEQYF.

The chain combines TRBV9 with TRBJ2-3; D possibly matches TRBD1 or TRBD2 (5 bases each). The V gene's germline CDR1 is SGDLS and CDR2 YYNGEE. The CDR3 covers 15 residues. The germline V and J ends were trimmed by 4 bases and 2 bases, with 14 bases remaining between them. CDR3 nucleotide sequence: TGTGCCAGCAGCTCATCGGGGCTCCTCACAGATACGCAGTATTTT. Translating it yields CASSSSGLLTDTQYF.

This clonotype was seen only a few times. The genes are TRBV7-8 and TRBJ2-3; either TRBD1 or TRBD2 may supply D (5 bases each). Trimming removed 4 bases from V and 2 bases from J, with 40 bases in between. Germline V CDR1 and CDR2: SGHVS, FQNEAQ. There are 24 residues in the CDR3. The CDR3 nucleotides read TGTGCCAGCAGCTCAAGGGTTTTTGGAGTCCTTTTTGGGGGTGGGCAAACGCCCACAGATACGCAGTATTTT. Amino acids: CASSSRVFGVLFGGGQTPTDTQYF.

The chain has TRBV29-1 and TRBJ2-1; D is undetermined. Germline V gives CDR1 SQVTM, CDR2 ANQGSEA. CDR3 length: 11 residues. The V end lost 6 bases, the J end lost 10 bases, and 13 bases lay between the germline ends. The CDR3 reads CSVARGEEQFF. DNA of the CDR3: TGCAGCGTCGCTCGAGGTGAGGAGCAGTTCTTC.

The chain links TRBV2 to TRBJ2-5; TRBD2 agrees at 7 bases. Germline values: CDR1 SNHLY, CDR2 FYNNEI. V lost 5 bases and J lost 4; bases outside the gene matches: 10. The CDR3 consists of 15 residues. CDR3 protein: CASSLAGQSRETQYF. The DNA of the CDR3 is TGTGCCAGCAGTTTAGCGGGTCAGTCGCGAGAGACCCAGTACTTC.

The V and J genes are TRBV29-1 and TRBJ2-7; TRBD2 might be the D (6 bases). Between the trimmed V and J ends, which lost 3 bases and 10 bases, there was a span of 13 bases. The V gene's germline CDR1 is SQVTM and CDR2 ANQGSEA. This CDR3 comprises 11 residues. CDR3 amino acids: CSVDTGVTQYF. CDR3 sequence (DNA): TGCAGCGTTGATACGGGGGTCACCCAGTACTTC.

CDR3 amino acids: CASDTGTSRSDTQYF. The CDR3 region has the DNA TGTGCCAGCGACACCGGGACTAGTCGATCCGATACGCAGTATTTT. The rearrangement links TRBV6-1 to TRBJ2-3; 8 nucleotides line up with TRBD2. The CDR3 extends over 15 amino acids. Germline V gene lookup returns CDR1 MNHNS and CDR2 SASEGT. Losses at the gene ends were 8 bases for V and 6 bases for J; bases not matched to a gene: 13.

The CDR3 sequence: CSARGGPRGIQYF. CDR3 coding DNA: TGCAGTGCTAGGGGGGGGCCCCGGGGCATTCAGTACTTC. The chain combines TRBV20-1 with TRBJ2-4, with D perhaps TRBD2 (7 bases). Germline CDR1 and CDR2: DFQATT and SNEGSKA (reference sequence). The V end lost 3 bases, the J end lost 9 bases, and 15 bases lay between the germline ends. The CDR3 has 13 residues.

The gene calls are TRBV24-1 and TRBJ2-6; D remains unclear. Trimming shortened V by 0 bases and J by 0 bases, and 17 bases separated the two germline ends. The CDR3 is 20 residues long. Germline values: CDR1 KGHDR, CDR2 SFDVKD. DNA of the CDR3: TGTGCCACCAGTGATTTGTTGGATAGGGCGGTAAGCTCTGGGGCCAACGTCCTGACTTTC. It is translated as CATSDLLDRAVSSGANVLTF.

The chain carries TRBV21-1 and TRBJ2-2. TRBV21-1 is listed as a pseudogene. The CDR3 covers 15 residues. The CDR3 DNA is TGTGCCAGCAGCAGATTAATCTGGGGTCCCGGGGAGCTGTTTTTT. The encoded protein is CASSRLIWGPGELFF.